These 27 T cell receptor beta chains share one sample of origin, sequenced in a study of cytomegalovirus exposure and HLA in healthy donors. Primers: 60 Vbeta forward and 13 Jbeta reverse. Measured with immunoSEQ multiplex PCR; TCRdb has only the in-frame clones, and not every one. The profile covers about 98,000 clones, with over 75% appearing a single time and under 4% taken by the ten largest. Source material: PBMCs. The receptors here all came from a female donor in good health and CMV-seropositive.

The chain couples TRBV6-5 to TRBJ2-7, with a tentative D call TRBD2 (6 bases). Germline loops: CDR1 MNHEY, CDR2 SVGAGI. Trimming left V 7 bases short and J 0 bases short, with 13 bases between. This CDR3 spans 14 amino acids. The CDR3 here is CASTVAASSYEQYF. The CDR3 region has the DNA TGTGCCAGCACCGTAGCGGCTAGCTCCTACGAGCAGTACTTC.

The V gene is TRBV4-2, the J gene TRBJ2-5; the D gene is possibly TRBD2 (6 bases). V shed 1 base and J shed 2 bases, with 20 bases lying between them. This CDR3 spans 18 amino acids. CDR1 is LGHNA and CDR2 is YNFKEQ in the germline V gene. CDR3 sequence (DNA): TGTGCCAGCAGCCAAGTTCGGGACTCCCGCGCTGAGCAAGAGACCCAGTACTTC. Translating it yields CASSQVRDSRAEQETQYF.

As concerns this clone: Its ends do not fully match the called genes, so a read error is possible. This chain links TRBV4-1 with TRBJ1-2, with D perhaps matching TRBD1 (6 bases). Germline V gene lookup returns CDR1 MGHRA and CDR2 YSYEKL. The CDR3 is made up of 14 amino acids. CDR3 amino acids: CASSQAGQNYGYPF. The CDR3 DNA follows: TGCGCCAGCAGCCAAGCCGGACAGAACTATGGCTACCCCTTC.

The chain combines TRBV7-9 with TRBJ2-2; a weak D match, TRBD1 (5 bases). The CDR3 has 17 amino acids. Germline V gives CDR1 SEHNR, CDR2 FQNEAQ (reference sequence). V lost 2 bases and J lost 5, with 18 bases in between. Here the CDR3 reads CASSLTGGEFPTGELFF. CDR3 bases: TGTGCCAGCAGCTTAACAGGTGGGGAATTTCCAACCGGGGAGCTGTTTTTT.

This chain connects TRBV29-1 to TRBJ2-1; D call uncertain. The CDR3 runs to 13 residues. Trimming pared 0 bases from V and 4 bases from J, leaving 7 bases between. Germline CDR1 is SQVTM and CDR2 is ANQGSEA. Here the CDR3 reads CSVEDPFYNEQFF. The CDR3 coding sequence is TGCAGCGTTGAAGATCCCTTTTACAATGAGCAGTTCTTC.

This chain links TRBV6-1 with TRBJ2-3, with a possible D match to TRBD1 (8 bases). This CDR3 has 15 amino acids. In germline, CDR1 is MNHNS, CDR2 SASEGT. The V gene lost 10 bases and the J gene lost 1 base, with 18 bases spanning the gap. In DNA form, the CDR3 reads TGTGCCATCCGACTACAGGGGGGGGGCACAGATACGCAGTATTTT. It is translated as CAIRLQGGGTDTQYF.

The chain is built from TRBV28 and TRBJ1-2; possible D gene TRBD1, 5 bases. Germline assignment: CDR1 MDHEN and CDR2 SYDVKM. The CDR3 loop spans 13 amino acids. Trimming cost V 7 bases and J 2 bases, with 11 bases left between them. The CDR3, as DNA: TGTGCCAGCACCCCCCCAGGGAACTATGGCTACACCTTC. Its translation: CASTPPGNYGYTF.

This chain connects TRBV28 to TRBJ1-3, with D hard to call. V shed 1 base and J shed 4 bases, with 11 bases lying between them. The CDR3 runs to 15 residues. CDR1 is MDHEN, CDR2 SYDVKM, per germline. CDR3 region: CASSLYGQSGNTIYF. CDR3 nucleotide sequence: TGTGCCAGCAGTTTATATGGGCAATCGGGAAACACCATATATTTT.

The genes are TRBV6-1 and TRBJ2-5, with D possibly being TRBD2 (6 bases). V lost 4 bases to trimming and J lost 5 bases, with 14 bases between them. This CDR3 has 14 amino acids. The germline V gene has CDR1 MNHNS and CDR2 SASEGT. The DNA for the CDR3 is TGTGCCAGCAGTGCCGCGGGGCCTGGGGAGACCCAGTACTTC. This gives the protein CASSAAGPGETQYF.

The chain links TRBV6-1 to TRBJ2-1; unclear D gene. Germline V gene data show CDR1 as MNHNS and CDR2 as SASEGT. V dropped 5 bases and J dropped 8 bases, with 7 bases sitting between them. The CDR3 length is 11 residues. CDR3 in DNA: TGTGCCAGCAGTCGACTGGATGAGCAGTTCTTC. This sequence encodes CASSRLDEQFF.

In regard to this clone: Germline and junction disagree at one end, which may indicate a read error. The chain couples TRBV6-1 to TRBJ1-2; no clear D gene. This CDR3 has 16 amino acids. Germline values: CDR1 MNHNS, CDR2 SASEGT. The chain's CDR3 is CASSEVSGQLGYGYPF. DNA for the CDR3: TGTGCCAGCAGTGAAGTTTCTGGGCAGCTGGGCTATGGCTACCCCTTC.

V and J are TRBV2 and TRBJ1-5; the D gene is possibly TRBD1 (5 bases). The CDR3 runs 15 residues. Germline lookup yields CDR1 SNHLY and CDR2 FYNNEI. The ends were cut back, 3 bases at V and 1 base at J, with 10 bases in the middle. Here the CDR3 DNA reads TGTGCCAGCAGTGAGGGGGGAGAGAGCAATCAGCCCCAGCATTTT. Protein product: CASSEGGESNQPQHF. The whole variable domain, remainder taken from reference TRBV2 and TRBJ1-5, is EPEVTQTPSHQVTQMGQEVILRCVPISNHLYFYWYRQILGQKVEFLVSFYNNEISEKSEIFDDQFSVERPDGSNFTLKIRSTKLEDSAMYFCASSEGGESNQPQHFGDGTRLSIL.

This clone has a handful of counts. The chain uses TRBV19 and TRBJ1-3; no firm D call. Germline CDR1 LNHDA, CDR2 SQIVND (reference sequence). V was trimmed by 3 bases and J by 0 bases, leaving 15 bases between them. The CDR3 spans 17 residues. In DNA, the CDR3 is TGTGCCAGTAGTATTTTACAGCTCGCTTACTCTGGAAACACCATATATTTT. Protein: CASSILQLAYSGNTIYF.

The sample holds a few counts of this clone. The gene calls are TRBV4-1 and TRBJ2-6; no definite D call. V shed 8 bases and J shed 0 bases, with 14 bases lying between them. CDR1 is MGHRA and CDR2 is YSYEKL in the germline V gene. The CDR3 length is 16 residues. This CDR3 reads CASSRPTDSGANVLTF. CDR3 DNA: TGCGCCAGCTCCCGCCCCACAGACTCTGGGGCCAACGTCCTGACTTTC.

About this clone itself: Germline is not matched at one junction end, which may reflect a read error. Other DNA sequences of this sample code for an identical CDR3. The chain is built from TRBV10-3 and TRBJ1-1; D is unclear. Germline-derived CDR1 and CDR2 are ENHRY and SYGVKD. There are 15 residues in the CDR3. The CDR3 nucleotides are TGTGCCATCAGTGAGTCCTCGGCGGTGAACACTGAAGCGTTCTTT. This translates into CAISESSAVNTEAFF.

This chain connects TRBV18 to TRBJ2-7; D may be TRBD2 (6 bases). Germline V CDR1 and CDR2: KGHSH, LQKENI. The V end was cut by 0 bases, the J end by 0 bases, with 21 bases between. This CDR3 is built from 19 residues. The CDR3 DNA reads TGTGCCAGCTCACCACCGGGGGGTCTTGGCGGCTCGAGCTCCTACGAGCAGTACTTC. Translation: CASSPPGGLGGSSSYEQYF.

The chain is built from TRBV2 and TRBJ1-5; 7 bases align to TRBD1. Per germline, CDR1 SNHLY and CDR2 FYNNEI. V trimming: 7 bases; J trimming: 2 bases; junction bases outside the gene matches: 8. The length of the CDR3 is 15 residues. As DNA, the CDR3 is TGTGCCAGCACCTATGACAGGGTGGGCAATCAGCCCCAGCATTTT. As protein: CASTYDRVGNQPQHF.

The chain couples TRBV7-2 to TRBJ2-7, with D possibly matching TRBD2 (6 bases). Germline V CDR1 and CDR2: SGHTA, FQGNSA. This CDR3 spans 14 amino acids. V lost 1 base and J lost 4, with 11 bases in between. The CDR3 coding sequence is TGTGCCAGCAGCTTAGGGGCGGGACTGTACGAGCAGTACTTC. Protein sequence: CASSLGAGLYEQYF.

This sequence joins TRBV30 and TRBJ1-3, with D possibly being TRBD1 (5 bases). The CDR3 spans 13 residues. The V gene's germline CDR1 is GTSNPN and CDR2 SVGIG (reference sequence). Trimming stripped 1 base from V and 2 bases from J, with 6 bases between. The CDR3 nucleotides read TGTGCCTGGAGTGCGGGGGCTGGAAACACCATATATTTT. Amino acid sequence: CAWSAGAGNTIYF. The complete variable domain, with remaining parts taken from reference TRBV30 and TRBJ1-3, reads SQTIHQWPATLVQPVGSPLSLECTVEGTSNPNLYWYRQAAGRGLQLLFYSVGIGQISSEVPQNLSASRPQDRQFILSSKKLLLSDSGFYLCAWSAGAGNTIYFGEGSWLTVV.

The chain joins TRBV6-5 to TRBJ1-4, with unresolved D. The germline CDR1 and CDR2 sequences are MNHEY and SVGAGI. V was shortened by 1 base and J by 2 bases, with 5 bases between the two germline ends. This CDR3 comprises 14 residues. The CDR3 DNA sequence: TGTGCCAGCAGTTACTTTCCTACTAATGAAAAACTGTTTTTT. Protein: CASSYFPTNEKLFF.

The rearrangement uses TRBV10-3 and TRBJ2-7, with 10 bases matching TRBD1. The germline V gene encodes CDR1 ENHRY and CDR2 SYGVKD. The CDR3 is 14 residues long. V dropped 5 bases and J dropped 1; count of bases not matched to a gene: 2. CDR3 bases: TGTGCCATCAGTCGGACAGGGGGTTCCTACGAGCAGTACTTC. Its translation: CAISRTGGSYEQYF.

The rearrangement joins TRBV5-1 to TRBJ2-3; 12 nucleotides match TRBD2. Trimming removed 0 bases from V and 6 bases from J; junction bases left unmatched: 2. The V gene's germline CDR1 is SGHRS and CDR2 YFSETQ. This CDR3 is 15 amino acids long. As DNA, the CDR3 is TGCGCCAGCAGCTTGGTTCTAGCGGGGGGGGATACGCAGTATTTT. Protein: CASSLVLAGGDTQYF. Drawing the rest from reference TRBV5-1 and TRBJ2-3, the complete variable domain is KAGVTQTPRYLIKTRGQQVTLSCSPISGHRSVSWYQQTPGQGLQFLFEYFSETQRNKGNFPGRFSGRQFSNSRSEMNVSTLELGDSALYLCASSLVLAGGDTQYFGPGTRLTVL.

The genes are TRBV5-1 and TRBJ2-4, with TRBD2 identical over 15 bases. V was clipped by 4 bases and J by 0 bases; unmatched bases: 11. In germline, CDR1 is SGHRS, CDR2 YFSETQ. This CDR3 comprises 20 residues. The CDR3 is CASSPGLAGGSPIAKNIQYF. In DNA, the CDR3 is TGCGCCAGCAGCCCAGGACTAGCGGGGGGGTCGCCCATAGCCAAAAACATTCAGTACTTC. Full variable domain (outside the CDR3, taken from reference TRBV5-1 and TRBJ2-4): KAGVTQTPRYLIKTRGQQVTLSCSPISGHRSVSWYQQTPGQGLQFLFEYFSETQRNKGNFPGRFSGRQFSNSRSEMNVSTLELGDSALYLCASSPGLAGGSPIAKNIQYFGAGTRLSVL.

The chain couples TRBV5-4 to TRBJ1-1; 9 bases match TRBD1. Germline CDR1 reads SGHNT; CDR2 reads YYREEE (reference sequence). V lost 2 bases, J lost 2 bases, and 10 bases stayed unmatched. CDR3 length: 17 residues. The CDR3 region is CASSFGTGTRQNTEAFF. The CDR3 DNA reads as TGTGCCAGCAGCTTCGGGACAGGGACCCGCCAAAACACTGAAGCTTTCTTT.

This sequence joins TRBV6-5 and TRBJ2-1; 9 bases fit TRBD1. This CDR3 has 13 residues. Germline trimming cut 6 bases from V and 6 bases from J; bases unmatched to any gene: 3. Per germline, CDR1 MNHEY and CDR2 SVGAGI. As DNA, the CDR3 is TGTGCCAGCAGCGGGACAGGGCCCAATGAGCAGTTCTTC. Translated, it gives CASSGTGPNEQFF.

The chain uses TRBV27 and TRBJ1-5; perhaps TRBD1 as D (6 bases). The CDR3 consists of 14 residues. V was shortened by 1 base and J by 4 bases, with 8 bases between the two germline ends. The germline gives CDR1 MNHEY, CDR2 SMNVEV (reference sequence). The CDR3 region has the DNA TGTGCCAGCAGTTTATATAGGGGGAATCAGCCCCAGCATTTT. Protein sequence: CASSLYRGNQPQHF.

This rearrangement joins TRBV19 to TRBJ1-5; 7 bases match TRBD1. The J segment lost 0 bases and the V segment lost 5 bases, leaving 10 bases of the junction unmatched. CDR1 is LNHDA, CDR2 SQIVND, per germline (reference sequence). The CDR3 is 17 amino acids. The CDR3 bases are TGTGCCAGTAGTTCATGGCGGGACAGTTATAGCAATCAGCCCCAGCATTTT. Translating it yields CASSSWRDSYSNQPQHF. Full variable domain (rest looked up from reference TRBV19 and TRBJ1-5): DGGITQSPKYLFRKEGQNVTLSCEQNLNHDAMYWYRQDPGQGLRLIYYSQIVNDFQKGDIAEGYSVSREKKESFPLTVTSAQKNPTAFYLCASSSWRDSYSNQPQHFGDGTRLSIL.